This TCR beta chain came from a study of cytomegalovirus exposure and HLA in healthy donors. Germline CDR1 and CDR2: SGHKS and YYEKEE (reference sequence). V was trimmed by 4 bases and J by 6 bases, leaving 20 bases between them. The CDR3 consists of 15 residues. The PCR had 60 Vbeta and 13 Jbeta primers. The table came from immunoSEQ multiplex PCR; TCRdb's copy has only in-frame clones and leaves some out. Among about 200,000 clones listed, 75% to 85% were seen once. Input material: PBMCs. The TCR was taken from a woman between 45 and 60 years old in good health and CMV-seropositive. The chain recombines TRBV5-5 with TRBJ2-7; TRBD1 might be the D (6 bases). The CDR3 nucleotides are TGTGCCAGCAGCCCCCGGGACACCGCTTCTGCCGAGCAGTACTTC. Protein sequence: CASSPRDTASAEQYF. Based on the CDR3 plus reference TRBV5-5 and TRBJ2-7, the full variable domain is DAGVTQSPTHLIKTRGQQVTLRCSPISGHKSVSWYQQVLGQGPQFIFQYYEKEERGRGNFPDRFSARQFPNYSSELNVNALLLGDSALYLCASSPRDTASAEQYFGPGTRLTVT.